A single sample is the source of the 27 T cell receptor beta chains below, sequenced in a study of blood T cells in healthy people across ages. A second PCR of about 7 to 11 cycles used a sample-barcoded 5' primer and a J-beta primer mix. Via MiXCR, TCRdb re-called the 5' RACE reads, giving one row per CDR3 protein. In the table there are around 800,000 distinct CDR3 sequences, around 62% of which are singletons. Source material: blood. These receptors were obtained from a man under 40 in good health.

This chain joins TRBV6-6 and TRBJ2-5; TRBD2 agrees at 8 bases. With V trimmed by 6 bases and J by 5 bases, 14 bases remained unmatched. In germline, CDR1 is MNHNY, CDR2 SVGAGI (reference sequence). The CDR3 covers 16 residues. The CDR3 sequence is CASSYTGTRYRETQYF. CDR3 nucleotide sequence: TGTGCCAGCAGCTATACCGGGACTAGGTATAGGGAGACCCAGTACTTC.

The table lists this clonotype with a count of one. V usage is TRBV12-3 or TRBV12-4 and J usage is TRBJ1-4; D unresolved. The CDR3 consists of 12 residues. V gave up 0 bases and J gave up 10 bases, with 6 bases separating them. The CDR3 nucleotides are TGTGCCAGCAGTTTAGCCCGGGGAAAACTGTTTTTT. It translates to CASSLARGKLFF.

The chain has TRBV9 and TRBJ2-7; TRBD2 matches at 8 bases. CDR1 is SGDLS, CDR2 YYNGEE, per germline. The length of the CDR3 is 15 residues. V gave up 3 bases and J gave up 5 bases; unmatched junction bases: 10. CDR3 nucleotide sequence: TGTGCCAGCAGCGCAGGGACTAGTCTCGTCCACGAGCAGTACTTC. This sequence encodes CASSAGTSLVHEQYF.

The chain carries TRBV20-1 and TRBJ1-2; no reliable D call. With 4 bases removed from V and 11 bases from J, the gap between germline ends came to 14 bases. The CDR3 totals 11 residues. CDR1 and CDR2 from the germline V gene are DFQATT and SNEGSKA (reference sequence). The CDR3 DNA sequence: TGCAGTGCTATCCCCGGGTTGAGTTACACCTTC. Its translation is CSAIPGLSYTF.

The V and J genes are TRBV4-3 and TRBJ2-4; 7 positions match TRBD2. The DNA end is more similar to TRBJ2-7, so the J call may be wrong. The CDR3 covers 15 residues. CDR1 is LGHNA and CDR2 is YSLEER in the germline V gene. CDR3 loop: CASSQVEAGAYEQYF. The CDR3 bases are TGCGCCAGCAGCCAAGTCGAGGCGGGAGCCTACGAGCAGTACTTC.

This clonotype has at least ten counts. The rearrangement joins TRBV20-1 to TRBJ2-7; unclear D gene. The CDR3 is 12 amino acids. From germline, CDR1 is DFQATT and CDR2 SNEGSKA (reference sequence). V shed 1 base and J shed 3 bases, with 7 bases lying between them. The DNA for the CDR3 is TGCAGTGCTAGAGTAACCGACTACGAGCAGTACTTC. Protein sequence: CSARVTDYEQYF.

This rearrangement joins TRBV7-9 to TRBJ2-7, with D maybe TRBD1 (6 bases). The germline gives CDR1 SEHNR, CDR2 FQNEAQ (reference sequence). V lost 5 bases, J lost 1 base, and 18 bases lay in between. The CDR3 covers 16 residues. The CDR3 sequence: CASSTHFRGKSYEQYF. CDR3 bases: TGTGCCAGCAGCACCCATTTTAGGGGGAAATCCTACGAGCAGTACTTC. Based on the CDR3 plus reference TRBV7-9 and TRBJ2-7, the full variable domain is DTGVSQNPRHKITKRGQNVTFRCDPISEHNRLYWYRQTLGQGPEFLTYFQNEAQLEKSRLLSDRFSAERPKGSFSTLEIQRTEQGDSAMYLCASSTHFRGKSYEQYFGPGTRLTVT.

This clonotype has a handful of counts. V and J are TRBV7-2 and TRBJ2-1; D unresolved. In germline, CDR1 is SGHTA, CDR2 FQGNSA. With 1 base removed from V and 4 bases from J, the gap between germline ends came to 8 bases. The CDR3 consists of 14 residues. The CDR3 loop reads CASSLDPLYNEQFF. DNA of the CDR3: TGTGCCAGCAGCTTAGACCCTCTATACAATGAGCAGTTCTTC.

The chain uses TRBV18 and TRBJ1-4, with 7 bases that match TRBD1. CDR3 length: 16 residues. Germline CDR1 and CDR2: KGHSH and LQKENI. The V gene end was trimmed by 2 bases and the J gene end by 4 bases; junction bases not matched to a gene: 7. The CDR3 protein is CASSPGDGTDNEKLFF. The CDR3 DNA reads TGTGCCAGCTCACCAGGGGACGGGACAGATAATGAAAAACTGTTTTTT.

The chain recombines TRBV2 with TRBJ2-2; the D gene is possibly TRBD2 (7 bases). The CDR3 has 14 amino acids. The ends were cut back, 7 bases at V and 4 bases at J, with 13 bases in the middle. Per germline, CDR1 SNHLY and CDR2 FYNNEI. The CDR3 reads CASTGGRSTGELFF. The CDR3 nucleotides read TGTGCCAGCACGGGGGGCAGGAGCACCGGGGAGCTGTTTTTT.

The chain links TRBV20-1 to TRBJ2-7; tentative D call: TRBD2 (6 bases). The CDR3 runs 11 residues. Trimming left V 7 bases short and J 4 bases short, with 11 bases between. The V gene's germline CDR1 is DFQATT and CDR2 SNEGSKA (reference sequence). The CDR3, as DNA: TGCAGTGGAGGGACTGTGTACGAGCAGTACTTC. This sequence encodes CSGGTVYEQYF.

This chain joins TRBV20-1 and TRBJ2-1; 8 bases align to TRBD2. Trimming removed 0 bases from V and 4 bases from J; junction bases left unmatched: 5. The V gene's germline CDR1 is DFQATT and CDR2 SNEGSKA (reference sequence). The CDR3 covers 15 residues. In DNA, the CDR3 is TGCAGTGCTAGAGAAATAGCGGGAATTTACAATGAGCAGTTCTTC. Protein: CSAREIAGIYNEQFF.

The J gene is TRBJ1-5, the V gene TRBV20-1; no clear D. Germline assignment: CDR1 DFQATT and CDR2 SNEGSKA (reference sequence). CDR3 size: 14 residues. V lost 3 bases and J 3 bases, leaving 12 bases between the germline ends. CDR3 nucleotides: TGCAGTGCTAGGGGGTCCAGCCCCAATCAGCCCCAGCATTTT. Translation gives CSARGSSPNQPQHF.

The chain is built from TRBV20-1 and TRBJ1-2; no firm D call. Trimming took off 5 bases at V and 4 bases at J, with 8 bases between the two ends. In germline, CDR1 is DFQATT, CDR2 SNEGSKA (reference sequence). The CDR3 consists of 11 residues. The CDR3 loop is CSAFAVYGYTF. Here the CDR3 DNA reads TGCAGTGCTTTTGCGGTCTATGGCTACACCTTC.

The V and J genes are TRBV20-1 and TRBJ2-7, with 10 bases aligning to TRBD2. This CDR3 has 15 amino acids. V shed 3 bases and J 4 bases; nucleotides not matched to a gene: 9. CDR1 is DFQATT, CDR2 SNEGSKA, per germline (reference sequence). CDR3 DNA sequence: TGCAGTGCTAGCAAAGCGGGGGGGATTTTGTACGAGCAGTACTTC. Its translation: CSASKAGGILYEQYF.

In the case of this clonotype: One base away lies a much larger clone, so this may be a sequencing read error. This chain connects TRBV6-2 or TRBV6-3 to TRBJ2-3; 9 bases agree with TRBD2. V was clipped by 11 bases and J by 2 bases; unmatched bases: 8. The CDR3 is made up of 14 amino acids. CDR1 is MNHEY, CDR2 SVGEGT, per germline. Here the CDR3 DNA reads TGTGCCGGCCAAGGGACTAGCAACACAGATACGCAGTATTTT. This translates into CAGQGTSNTDTQYF.

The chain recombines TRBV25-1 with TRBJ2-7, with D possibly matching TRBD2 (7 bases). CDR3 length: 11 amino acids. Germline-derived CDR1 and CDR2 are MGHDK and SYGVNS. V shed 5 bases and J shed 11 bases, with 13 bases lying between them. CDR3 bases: TGTGCCAGCAGTACGGGGGGCCGGGAGTACTTC. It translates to CASSTGGREYF.

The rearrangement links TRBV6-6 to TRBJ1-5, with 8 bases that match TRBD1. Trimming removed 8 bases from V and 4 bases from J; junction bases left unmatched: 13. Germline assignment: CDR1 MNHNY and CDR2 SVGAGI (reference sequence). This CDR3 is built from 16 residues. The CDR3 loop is CASLPRTGLPNQPQHF. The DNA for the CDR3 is TGTGCCAGCCTCCCCCGGACAGGGCTACCGAATCAGCCCCAGCATTTT.

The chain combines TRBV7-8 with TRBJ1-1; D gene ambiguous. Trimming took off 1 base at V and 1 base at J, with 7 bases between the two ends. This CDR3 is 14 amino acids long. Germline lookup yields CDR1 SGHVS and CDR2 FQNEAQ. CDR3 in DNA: TGTGCCAGCAGCTTAGAGACACGGAACACTGAAGCTTTCTTT. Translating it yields CASSLETRNTEAFF.

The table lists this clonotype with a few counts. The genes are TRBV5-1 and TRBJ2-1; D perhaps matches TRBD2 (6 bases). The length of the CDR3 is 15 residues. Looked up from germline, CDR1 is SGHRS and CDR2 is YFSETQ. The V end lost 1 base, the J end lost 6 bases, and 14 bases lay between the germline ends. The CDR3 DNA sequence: TGCGCCAGCAGCTTGACGGCCGGGAGCTTCAATGAGCAGTTCTTC. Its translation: CASSLTAGSFNEQFF.

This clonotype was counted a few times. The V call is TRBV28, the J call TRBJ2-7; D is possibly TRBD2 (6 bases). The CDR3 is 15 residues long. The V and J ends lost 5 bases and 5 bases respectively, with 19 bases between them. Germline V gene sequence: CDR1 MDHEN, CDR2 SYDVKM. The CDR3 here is CASSPPGFGGNEQYF. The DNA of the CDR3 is TGTGCCAGCAGTCCGCCTGGTTTTGGAGGGAACGAGCAGTACTTC.

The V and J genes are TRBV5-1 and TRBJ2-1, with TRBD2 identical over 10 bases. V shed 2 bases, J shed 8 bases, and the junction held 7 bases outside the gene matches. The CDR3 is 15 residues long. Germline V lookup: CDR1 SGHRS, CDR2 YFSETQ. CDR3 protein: CASSLLAGLEDEQFF. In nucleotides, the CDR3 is TGCGCCAGCAGCTTACTAGCGGGGCTTGAGGATGAGCAGTTCTTC. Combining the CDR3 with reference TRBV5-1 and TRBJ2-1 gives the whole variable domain KAGVTQTPRYLIKTRGQQVTLSCSPISGHRSVSWYQQTPGQGLQFLFEYFSETQRNKGNFPGRFSGRQFSNSRSEMNVSTLELGDSALYLCASSLLAGLEDEQFFGPGTRLTVL.

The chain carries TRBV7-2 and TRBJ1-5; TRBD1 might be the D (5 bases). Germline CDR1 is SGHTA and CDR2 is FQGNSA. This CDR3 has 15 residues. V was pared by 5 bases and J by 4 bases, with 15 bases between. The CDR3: CASSPPGGLNQPQHF. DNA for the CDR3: TGTGCCAGCAGCCCGCCGGGGGGGTTAAATCAGCCCCAGCATTTT. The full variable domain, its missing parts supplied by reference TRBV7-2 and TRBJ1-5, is GAGVSQSPSNKVTEKGKDVELRCDPISGHTALYWYRQSLGQGLEFLIYFQGNSAPDKSGLPSDRFSAERTGGSVSTLTIQRTQQEDSAVYLCASSPPGGLNQPQHFGDGTRLSIL.

Here the CDR3 DNA reads TGCGGCGCTGGACAGCACTACGAGCAGTACTTC. Its protein is CGAGQHYEQYF. V is TRBV29-1 and J is TRBJ2-7; D might be TRBD1 (6 bases). The CDR3 runs 11 residues. CDR1 and CDR2 (germline): SQVTM, ANQGSEA.

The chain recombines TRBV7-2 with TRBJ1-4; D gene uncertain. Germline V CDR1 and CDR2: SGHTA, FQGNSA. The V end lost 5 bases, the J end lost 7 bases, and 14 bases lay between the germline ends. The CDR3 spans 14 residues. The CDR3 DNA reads TGTGCCAGCAGCCCGCGGGGTAATAGTGAAAAACTGTTTTTT. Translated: CASSPRGNSEKLFF. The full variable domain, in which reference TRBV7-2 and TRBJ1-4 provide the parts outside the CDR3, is GAGVSQSPSNKVTEKGKDVELRCDPISGHTALYWYRQSLGQGLEFLIYFQGNSAPDKSGLPSDRFSAERTGGSVSTLTIQRTQQEDSAVYLCASSPRGNSEKLFFGSGTQLSVL.

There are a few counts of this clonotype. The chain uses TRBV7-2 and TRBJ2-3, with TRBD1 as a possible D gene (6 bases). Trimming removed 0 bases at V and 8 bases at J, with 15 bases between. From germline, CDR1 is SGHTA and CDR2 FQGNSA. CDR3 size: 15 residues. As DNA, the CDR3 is TGTGCCAGCAGCTTAGCACAGGGTACAGTCGGTACGCAGTATTTT. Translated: CASSLAQGTVGTQYF.

The CDR3, as DNA: TGTGCCAGCGAGCTAGCGGGGGGATTAGATGAGCAGTTCTTC. Translating it yields CASELAGGLDEQFF. The gene calls are TRBV7-3 and TRBJ2-1; 11 nucleotides agree with TRBD2. The V segment lost 8 bases and the J segment 8 bases; nucleotides outside the gene matches: 8. Germline values: CDR1 SGHTA, CDR2 FQGTGA. The CDR3 runs to 14 residues.